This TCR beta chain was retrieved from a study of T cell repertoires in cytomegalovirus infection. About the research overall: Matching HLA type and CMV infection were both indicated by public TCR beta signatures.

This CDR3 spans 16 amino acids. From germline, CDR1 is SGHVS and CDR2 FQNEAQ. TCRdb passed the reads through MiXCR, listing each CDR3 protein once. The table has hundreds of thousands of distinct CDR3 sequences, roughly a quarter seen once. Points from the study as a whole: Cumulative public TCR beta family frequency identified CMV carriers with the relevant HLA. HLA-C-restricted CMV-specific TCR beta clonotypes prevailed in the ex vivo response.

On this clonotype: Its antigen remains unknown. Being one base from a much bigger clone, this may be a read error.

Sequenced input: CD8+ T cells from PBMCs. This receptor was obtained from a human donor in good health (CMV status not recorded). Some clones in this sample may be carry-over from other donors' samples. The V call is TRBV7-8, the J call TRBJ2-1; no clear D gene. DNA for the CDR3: TGTGCCAGCAGCTTAGTAACCCAAACTCAATACAATGAGGAGTTCTTC. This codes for CASSLVTQTQYNEEFF. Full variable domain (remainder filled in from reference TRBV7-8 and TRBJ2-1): GAGVSQSPRYKVAKRGQDVALRCDPISGHVSLFWYQQALGQGPEFLTYFQNEAQLDKSGLPSDRFFAERPEGSVSTLKIQRTQQEDSAVYLCASSLVTQTQYNEEFFGPGTRLTVL.